One sample yielded the 2 T cell receptor beta chains listed below, sequenced in a study of cytomegalovirus exposure and HLA in healthy donors. Vbeta (60) and Jbeta (13) primers were used in the PCR. Profiled with immunoSEQ multiplex PCR; TCRdb holds only in-frame clones, not every one. The sample lists 250,000 to 350,000 clones; approximately 70% were seen once. Sequencing was carried out using PBMCs. These receptors came from a female donor in good health and CMV-seronegative.

The DNA of the CDR3 is TGTGCCAGTAGTGTCCGGGACAGGAGGAAGGGAGCTTTCTTT. Translation: CASSVRDRRKGAFF. V gene TRBV19 combines with J gene TRBJ1-1, with 8 bases identical to TRBD1. Germline loops: CDR1 LNHDA, CDR2 SQIVND (reference sequence). Losses at the gene ends were 5 bases for V and 10 bases for J; bases not matched to a gene: 12. CDR3 length: 14 amino acids.

The V and J genes are TRBV19 and TRBJ2-7; D might be TRBD2 (6 bases). Germline V gene sequence: CDR1 LNHDA, CDR2 SQIVND (reference sequence). The length of the CDR3 is 13 residues. Trimming left V 0 bases short and J 12 bases short, with 15 bases between. This chain's CDR3 is CASSIDIWRERYF. The CDR3 bases are TGTGCCAGTAGTATAGATATCTGGAGGGAGAGGTACTTC. The variable domain in full, completed from reference TRBV19 and TRBJ2-7, reads DGGITQSPKYLFRKEGQNVTLSCEQNLNHDAMYWYRQDPGQGLRLIYYSQIVNDFQKGDIAEGYSVSREKKESFPLTVTSAQKNPTAFYLCASSIDIWRERYFGPGTRLTVT.